This T cell receptor (beta chain) is from a study of T-cell memory formation after mild COVID-19. The CDR3 extends over 14 amino acids. Looked up from germline, CDR1 is LGHNA and CDR2 is YNFKEQ. Unmatched junction bases numbered 6, after V lost 0 bases and J lost 10 bases. Whole-study findings and limits: Confirmation of SARS-CoV-2 specificity was lacking for second-wave clones peaking day 37.

This clonotype showed up just a few times. The antigen remains unidentified. 5'RACE with constant-segment primers yielded barcoded, UMI-tagged TCR alpha and TCR beta cDNA libraries. TCRdb analysed the 5' RACE reads with MiXCR anew, one entry per CDR3 protein. Altogether roughly 580,000 distinct CDR3 sequences are present, roughly 18% being singletons, with the ten largest covering 12%. The sequence was collected from an adult woman who had mild COVID-19 (a few samples of this study predate the infection). Cell type and time point are not known. The chain links TRBV4-2 to TRBJ2-4; 7 bases map to TRBD2. Sequencing used PBMCs or a T cell subset sorted from them (not recorded which). DNA of the CDR3: TGTGCCAGCAGCCAAGAGACCGGGGGGAAGATTCAGTACTTC. It translates to CASSQETGGKIQYF.